This T cell receptor beta chain was observed in a study of shared clonotypes between healthy human individuals. Terminally differentiated effector memory CD45RA+ cells were excluded from the naive CD8 cells, which were CD45RO-negative and positively selected for CCR7. V trimming: 2 bases; J trimming: 3 bases; junction bases outside the gene matches: 3. CDR1 MNHNS and CDR2 SASEGT come from the germline V gene. The CDR3 length is 15 residues. Running of the assay took place at deep level. Generated by immunoSEQ multiplex PCR, the TCRdb table keeps only in-frame clones and is missing some. The repertoire has some 2 million clones, about 95% of them found once; the top ten carry roughly 1.1%.

The sequencing input was naive CD8+ T cells sorted from blood. The V and J genes are TRBV6-1 and TRBJ2-7, with 11 bases fitting TRBD1. The TCR originated in a man between 18 and 29 years old in good health. This CDR3 is CASSELGTGGYEQYF. DNA for the CDR3: TGTGCCAGCAGTGAACTCGGGACAGGGGGCTACGAGCAGTACTTC.